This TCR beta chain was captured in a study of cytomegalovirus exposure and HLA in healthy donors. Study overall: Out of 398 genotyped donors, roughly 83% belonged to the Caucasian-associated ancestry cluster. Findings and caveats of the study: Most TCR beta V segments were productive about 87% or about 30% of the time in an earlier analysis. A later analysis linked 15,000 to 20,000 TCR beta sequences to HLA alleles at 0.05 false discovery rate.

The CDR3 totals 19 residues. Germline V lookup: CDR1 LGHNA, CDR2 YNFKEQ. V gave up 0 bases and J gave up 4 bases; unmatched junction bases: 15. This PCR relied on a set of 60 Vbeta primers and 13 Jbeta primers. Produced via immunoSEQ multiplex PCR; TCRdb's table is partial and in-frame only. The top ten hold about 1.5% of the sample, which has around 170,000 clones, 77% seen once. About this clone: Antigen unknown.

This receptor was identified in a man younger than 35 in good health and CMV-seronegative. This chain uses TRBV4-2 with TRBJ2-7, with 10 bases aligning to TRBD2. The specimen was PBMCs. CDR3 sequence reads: CASSQESRKSAGGRYEQYF. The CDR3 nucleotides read TGTGCCAGCAGCCAAGAGAGCCGAAAATCAGCGGGAGGGCGGTACGAGCAGTACTTC.